The sequence of this T cell receptor (beta chain) was determined in a study of blood T cell repertoires in COVID-19. The overall study: Samples taken during acute and convalescent COVID-19 were collected in the United States, Italy and Spain. T cells, B-cell-depleted T cells, or PBMCs provided the cDNA or gDNA that served as material.

Original analysis: Reference gene primer amplification yielded estimated nucleated cell counts. Produced via immunoSEQ multiplex PCR; TCRdb's table is partial and in-frame only. Clone size and V and J calls were adopted from that table, with D and trimming inferred from the DNA. Of 150,000 to 200,000 clones in the sample, around 83% were seen once. Sequencing used peripheral blood. The receptor was isolated from a woman aged 30 to 39 with active or convalescent COVID-19.

The CDR3: CASSLAGSQPQHF. In DNA form, the CDR3 reads TGTGCCAGCAGTTTGGCCGGGAGCCAGCCCCAGCATTTT. The V and J genes are TRBV28 and TRBJ1-5; D remains unclear. V lost 3 bases, J lost 7 bases, and 10 bases lay in between. This CDR3 is built from 13 residues. The germline gives CDR1 MDHEN, CDR2 SYDVKM.